The sample holds a few counts of the clone carrying this T cell receptor beta chain. Antigen specificity is unknown. These data originate in a study of beta chain features in type 1 diabetes. General study results and limits: TCRB CDR3s from Type 1 diabetes patients were moderately but significantly shorter in all four CD4+ subsets. More deletions and fewer insertions at VDJ junctions were found in patients with type 1 diabetes. Although PCR might favor shorter templates, it would do so equally in patients and controls.

The isolated RNA, all of it, was reverse transcribed, so expressed TCRB transcripts were what got sequenced. TCRdb keeps only in-frame clones here, not all; method: immunoSEQ multiplex PCR. The sample records a few hundred thousand clones, over 10% being singletons. The source is a woman aged 18-29 years with type 1 diabetes. The specimen was naive CD4+ T cells from blood.

CDR3: CASSSPGIAEAFF. In DNA, the CDR3 is TGTGCCAGCAGCTCCCCAGGAATAGCTGAAGCTTTCTTT. V gene TRBV7-2 combines with J gene TRBJ1-1; no definite D call. V lost 4 bases to trimming and J lost 6 bases, with 12 bases between them. The CDR3 sequence is 13 residues long. The germline V gene encodes CDR1 SGHTA and CDR2 FQGNSA.